This T cell receptor beta chain was sequenced in a study of shared clonotypes between healthy human individuals. Both subsets, CD45RA+ naive and CD45RA-negative memory, were split from the CD4+ cells. This CDR3 spans 11 amino acids. The V gene lost 1 base and the J gene lost 6 bases, with 5 bases spanning the gap. Germline V gives CDR1 SGHDT, CDR2 YYEEEE. The repertoire was sequenced with immunoSEQ multiplex PCR; TCRdb's copy has only in-frame clones and lacks some. The repertoire holds roughly 2.2 million clones, around 92% seen once, with 0.37% in the top ten. Source material: naive CD4+ T cells from PBMCs. Subset: CD45RA+ positively selected. The sequence was collected from a man between 18 and 35 years old in good health. Some clones in this sample may be carry-over from other donors' samples. The chain joins TRBV5-6 to TRBJ2-7; D is unresolved. CDR3 protein: CASSLYSEQYF. The CDR3, as DNA: TGTGCCAGCAGCTTGTACTCCGAGCAGTACTTC.